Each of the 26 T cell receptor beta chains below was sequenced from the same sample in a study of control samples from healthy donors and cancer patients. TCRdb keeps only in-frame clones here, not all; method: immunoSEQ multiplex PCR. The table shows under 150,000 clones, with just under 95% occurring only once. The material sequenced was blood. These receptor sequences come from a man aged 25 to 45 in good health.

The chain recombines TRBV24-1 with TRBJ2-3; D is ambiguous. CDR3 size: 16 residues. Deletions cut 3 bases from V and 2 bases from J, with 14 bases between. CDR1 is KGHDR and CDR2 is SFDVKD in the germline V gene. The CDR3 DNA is TGTGCCACCAGTGATGATACTATTATTAACACAGATACGCAGTATTTT. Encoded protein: CATSDDTIINTDTQYF.

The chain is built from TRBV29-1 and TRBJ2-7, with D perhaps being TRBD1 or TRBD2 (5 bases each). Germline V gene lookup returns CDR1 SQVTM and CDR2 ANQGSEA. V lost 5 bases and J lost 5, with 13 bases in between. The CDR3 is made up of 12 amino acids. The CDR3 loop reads CSVKTVGDEQYF. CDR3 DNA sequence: TGCAGCGTTAAGACAGTCGGGGACGAGCAGTACTTC.

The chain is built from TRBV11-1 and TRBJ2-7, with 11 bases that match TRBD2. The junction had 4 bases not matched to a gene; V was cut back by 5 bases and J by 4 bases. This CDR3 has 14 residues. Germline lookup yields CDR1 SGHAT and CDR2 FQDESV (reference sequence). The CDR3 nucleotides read TGTGCCAGCAGCCCGGCTAGCGGGGGGTACGAGCAGTACTTC. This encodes CASSPASGGYEQYF.

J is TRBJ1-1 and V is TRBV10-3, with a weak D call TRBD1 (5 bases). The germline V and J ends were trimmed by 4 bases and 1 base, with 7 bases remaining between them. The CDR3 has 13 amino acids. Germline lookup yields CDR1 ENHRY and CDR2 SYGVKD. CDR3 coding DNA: TGTGCCATCAGTGGACAGTCGAACACTGAAGCTTTCTTT. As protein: CAISGQSNTEAFF.

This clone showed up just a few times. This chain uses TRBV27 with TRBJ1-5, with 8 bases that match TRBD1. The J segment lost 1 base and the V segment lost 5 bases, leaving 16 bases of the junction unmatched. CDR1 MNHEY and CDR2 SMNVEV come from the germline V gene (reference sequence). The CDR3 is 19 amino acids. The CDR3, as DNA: TGTGCCAGCAGTCCCCTTGGGTCCACAGGGGGATGGAGCAATCAGCCCCAGCATTTT. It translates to CASSPLGSTGGWSNQPQHF.

This chain's CDR3 is CASSFGGIYNEQFF. CDR3 in DNA: TGTGCCAGTAGTTTCGGGGGGATCTACAATGAGCAGTTCTTC. The rearrangement links TRBV19 to TRBJ2-1, with TRBD2 matching over 7 bases. Germline V gene sequence: CDR1 LNHDA, CDR2 SQIVND (reference sequence). Unmatched junction bases numbered 4, after V lost 5 bases and J lost 3 bases. This CDR3 has 14 amino acids.

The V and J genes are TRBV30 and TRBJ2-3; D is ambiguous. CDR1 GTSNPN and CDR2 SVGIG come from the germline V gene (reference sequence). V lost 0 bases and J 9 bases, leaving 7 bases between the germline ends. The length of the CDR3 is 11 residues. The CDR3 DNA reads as TGTGCCTGGAGTGTCGGTAGCACGCAGTATTTT. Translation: CAWSVGSTQYF. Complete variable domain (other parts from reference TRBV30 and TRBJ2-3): SQTIHQWPATLVQPVGSPLSLECTVEGTSNPNLYWYRQAAGRGLQLLFYSVGIGQISSEVPQNLSASRPQDRQFILSSKKLLLSDSGFYLCAWSVGSTQYFGPGTRLTVL.

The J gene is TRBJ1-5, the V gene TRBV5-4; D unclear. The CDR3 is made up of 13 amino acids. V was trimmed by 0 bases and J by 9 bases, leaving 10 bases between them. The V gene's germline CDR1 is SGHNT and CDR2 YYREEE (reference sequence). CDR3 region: CASSLAGSGPQHF. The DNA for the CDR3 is TGTGCCAGCAGCTTGGCGGGGTCGGGGCCCCAGCATTTT.

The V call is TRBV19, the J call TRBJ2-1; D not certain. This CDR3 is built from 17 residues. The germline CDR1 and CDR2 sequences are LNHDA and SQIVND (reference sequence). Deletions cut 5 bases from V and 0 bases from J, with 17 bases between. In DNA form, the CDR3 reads TGTGCCAGTAGTTCTCGGGTTGACCCCAGCTCCTACAATGAGCAGTTCTTC. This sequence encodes CASSSRVDPSSYNEQFF.

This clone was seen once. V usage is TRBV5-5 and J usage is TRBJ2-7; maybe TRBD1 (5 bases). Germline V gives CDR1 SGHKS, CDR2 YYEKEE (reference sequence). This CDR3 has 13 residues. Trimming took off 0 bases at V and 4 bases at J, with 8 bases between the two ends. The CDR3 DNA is TGTGCCAGCAGCTTGGCTCGACAGTACGAGCAGTACTTC. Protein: CASSLARQYEQYF.

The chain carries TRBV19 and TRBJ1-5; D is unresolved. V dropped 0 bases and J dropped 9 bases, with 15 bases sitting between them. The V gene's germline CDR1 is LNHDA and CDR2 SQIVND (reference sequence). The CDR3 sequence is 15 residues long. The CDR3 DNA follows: TGTGCCAGTAGTATAGATCTCGGCGGGGTAAGGCCCCAGCATTTT. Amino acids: CASSIDLGGVRPQHF.

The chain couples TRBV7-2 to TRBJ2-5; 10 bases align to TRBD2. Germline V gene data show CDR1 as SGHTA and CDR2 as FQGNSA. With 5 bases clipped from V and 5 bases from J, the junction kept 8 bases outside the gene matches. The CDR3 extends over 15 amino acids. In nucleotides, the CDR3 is TGTGCCAGCAGCGCATCCGGGACTAGCGTGGAGACCCAGTACTTC. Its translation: CASSASGTSVETQYF.

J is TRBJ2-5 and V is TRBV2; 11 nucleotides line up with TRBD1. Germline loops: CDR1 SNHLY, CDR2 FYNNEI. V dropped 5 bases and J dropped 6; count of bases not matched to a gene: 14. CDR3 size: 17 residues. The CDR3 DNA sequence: TGTGCCAGCAGTTACAAGCCGGGACAGGGGGAGGTAAAGACCCAGTACTTC. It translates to CASSYKPGQGEVKTQYF. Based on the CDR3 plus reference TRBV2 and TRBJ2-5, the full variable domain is EPEVTQTPSHQVTQMGQEVILRCVPISNHLYFYWYRQILGQKVEFLVSFYNNEISEKSEIFDDQFSVERPDGSNFTLKIRSTKLEDSAMYFCASSYKPGQGEVKTQYFGPGTRLLVL.

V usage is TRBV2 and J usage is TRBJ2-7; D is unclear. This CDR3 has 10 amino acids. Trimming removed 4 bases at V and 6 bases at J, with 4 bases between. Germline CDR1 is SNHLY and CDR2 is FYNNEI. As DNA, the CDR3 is TGTGCCAGCAGTGCCCGCGAGCAGTACTTC. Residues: CASSAREQYF.

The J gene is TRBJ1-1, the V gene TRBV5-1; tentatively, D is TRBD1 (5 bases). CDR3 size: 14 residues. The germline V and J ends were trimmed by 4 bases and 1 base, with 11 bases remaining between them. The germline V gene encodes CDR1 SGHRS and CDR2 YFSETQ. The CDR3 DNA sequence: TGCGCCAGCAGCGATCAGGGTAAGAACACTGAAGCTTTCTTT. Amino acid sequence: CASSDQGKNTEAFF.

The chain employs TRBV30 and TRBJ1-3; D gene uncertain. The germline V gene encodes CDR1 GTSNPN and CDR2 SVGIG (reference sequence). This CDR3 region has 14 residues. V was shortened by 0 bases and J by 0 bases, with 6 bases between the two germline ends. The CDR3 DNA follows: TGTGCCTGGAGTGTCGGGAGCTCTGGAAACACCATATATTTT. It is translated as CAWSVGSSGNTIYF. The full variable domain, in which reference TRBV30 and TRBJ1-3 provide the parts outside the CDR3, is SQTIHQWPATLVQPVGSPLSLECTVEGTSNPNLYWYRQAAGRGLQLLFYSVGIGQISSEVPQNLSASRPQDRQFILSSKKLLLSDSGFYLCAWSVGSSGNTIYFGEGSWLTVV.

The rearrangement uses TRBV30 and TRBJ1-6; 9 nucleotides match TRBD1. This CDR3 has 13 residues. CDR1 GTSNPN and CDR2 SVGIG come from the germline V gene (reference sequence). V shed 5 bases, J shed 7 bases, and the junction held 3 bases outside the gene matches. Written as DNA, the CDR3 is TGTGCCTGGGAGGACAGGGGCAATTCACCCCTCCACTTT. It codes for CAWEDRGNSPLHF.

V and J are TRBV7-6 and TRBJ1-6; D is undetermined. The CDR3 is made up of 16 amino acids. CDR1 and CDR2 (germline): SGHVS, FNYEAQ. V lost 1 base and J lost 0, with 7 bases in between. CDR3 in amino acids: CASSLGSSSYNSPLHF. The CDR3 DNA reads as TGTGCCAGCAGCTTAGGCAGCAGCTCCTATAATTCACCCCTCCACTTT.

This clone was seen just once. The CDR3: CSVDPGANYGYTF. The CDR3 nucleotides are TGCAGCGTTGACCCGGGAGCTAACTATGGCTACACCTTC. V gene TRBV29-1 combines with J gene TRBJ1-2; no clear D. The V gene lost 3 bases and the J gene lost 0 bases, with 8 bases spanning the gap. CDR1 is SQVTM, CDR2 ANQGSEA, per germline. This CDR3 has 13 residues.

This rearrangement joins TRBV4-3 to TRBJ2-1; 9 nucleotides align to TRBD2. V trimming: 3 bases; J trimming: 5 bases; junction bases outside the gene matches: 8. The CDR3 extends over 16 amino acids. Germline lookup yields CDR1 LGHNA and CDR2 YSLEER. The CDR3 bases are TGCGCCAGCAGCCAGCTTGCGCGGGGGGGAAACAATGAGCAGTTCTTC. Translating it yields CASSQLARGGNNEQFF.

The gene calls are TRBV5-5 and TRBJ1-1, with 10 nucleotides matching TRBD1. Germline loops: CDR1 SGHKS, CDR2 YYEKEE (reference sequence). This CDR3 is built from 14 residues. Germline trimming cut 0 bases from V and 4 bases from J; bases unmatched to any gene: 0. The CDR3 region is CASSLGDRGTEAFF. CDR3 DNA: TGTGCCAGCAGCTTGGGGGACAGGGGCACTGAAGCTTTCTTT.

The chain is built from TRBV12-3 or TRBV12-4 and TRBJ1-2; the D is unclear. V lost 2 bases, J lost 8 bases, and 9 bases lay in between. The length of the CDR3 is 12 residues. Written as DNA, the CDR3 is TGTGCCAGCAGTTTATCGGCAGACGGCTACACCTTC. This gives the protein CASSLSADGYTF.

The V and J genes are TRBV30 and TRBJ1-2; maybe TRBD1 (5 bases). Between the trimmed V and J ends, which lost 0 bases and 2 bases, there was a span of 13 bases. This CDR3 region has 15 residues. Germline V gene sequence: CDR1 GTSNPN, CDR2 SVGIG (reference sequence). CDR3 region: CAWSVFGAANYGYTF. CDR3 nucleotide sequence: TGTGCCTGGAGTGTCTTTGGGGCTGCCAACTATGGCTACACCTTC.

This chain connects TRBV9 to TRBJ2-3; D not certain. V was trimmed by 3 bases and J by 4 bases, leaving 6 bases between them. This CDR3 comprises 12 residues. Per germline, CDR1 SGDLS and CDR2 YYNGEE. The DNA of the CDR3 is TGTGCCAGCAGCGGGAGAGCAGATACGCAGTATTTT. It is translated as CASSGRADTQYF.

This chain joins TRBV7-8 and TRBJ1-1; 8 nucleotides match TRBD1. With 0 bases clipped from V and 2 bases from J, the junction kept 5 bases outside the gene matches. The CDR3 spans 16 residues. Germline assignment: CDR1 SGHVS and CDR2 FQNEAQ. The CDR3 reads CASSLADRVLNTEAFF. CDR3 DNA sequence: TGTGCCAGCAGCTTAGCGGACAGGGTACTCAACACTGAAGCTTTCTTT.

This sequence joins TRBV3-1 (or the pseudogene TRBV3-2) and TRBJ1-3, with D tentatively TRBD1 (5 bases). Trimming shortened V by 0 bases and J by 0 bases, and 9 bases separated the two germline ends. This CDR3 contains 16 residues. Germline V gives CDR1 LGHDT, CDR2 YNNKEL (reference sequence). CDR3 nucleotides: TGTGCCAGCAGCCAAGAAACAGGAAGCTCTGGAAACACCATATATTTT. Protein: CASSQETGSSGNTIYF.